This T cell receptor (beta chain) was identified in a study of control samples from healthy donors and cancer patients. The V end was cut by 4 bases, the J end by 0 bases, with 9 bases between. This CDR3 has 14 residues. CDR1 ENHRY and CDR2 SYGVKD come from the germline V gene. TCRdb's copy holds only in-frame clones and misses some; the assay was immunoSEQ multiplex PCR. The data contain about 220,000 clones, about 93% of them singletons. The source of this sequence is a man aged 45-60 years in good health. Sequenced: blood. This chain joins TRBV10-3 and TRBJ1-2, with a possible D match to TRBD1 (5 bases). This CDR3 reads CAISGGRPNYGYTF. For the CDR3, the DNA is TGTGCCATCAGTGGGGGCAGACCTAACTATGGCTACACCTTC.